The rows below give T cell receptor beta chains drawn from one sample of a study of OX40 agonist ivuxolimab in advanced cancers. Generated by immunoSEQ multiplex PCR, the TCRdb table keeps only in-frame clones and is missing some. The table shows about 80,000 clones, with just over 90% occurring only once. The sample was CD4+ or CD8+ T cells sorted from blood, taken in a trial of the OX40 agonist ivuxolimab. The receptors come from an adult with an advanced solid tumor such as melanoma, head and neck, liver or kidney cancer. The CDR3 runs from the conserved cysteine through the conserved F or W.

j_call v_call cdr3_aa
TRBJ1-2 TRBV21-1 CASIPSGYTF
TRBJ2-5 TRBV5-6 CASSYSSRPETQYF
TRBJ2-7 TRBV15 CATSRGTSRQAEQYF
TRBJ1-2 TRBV30 CAWSGAGEFVTF
TRBJ1-3 TRBV6-5 CASSYSGHSGNTIYF
TRBJ2-1 TRBV28 CASSGRSRKNNEQFF
TRBJ1-1 TRBV6-5 CASSPRGVEAFF
TRBJ2-2 TRBV7-7 CASSLQQGAGELFF
TRBJ2-1 TRBV9 CASSVGSGLYNEQFF
TRBJ2-2 TRBV29-1 CSVGVAGGPAGELFF
TRBJ1-3 TRBV7-8 CASSLGSRRYSSGNTIYF
TRBJ1-1 TRBV5-8 CASSLDRARTEAFF
TRBJ1-1 TRBV29-1 CSVRTGATEAFF
TRBJ2-5 TRBV20-1 CSARQGETQYF